The clone carrying this T cell receptor beta chain is a singleton in its sample. The antigen remains unidentified. The data originate from a study of cytomegalovirus exposure and HLA in healthy donors. Study-wide results and caveats: Most TCR sequences proved rare, with some public TCRs found in many donors. According to reports, the classifier identified cytomegalovirus status with high specificity and sensitivity.

Sequencing used immunoSEQ multiplex PCR; TCRdb keeps in-frame clones, though not all of them. Counted here are some 250,000 clones, more than 75% occurring once; the ten biggest clones make up 1% to 1.5%. This CDR3 region has 15 residues. V dropped 6 bases and J dropped 0 bases, with 11 bases sitting between them. Per germline, CDR1 ENHRY and CDR2 SYGVKD. Sample: PBMCs. This sequence was found in a young woman in good health and CMV-seropositive. The chain links TRBV10-3 to TRBJ2-2; D possibly corresponds to TRBD1 (5 bases). The CDR3 reads CAIRTDRTNTGELFF. CDR3 DNA: TGTGCCATCAGGACAGACAGAACGAACACCGGGGAGCTGTTTTTT.